This T cell receptor beta chain was identified during a study of cytomegalovirus exposure and HLA in healthy donors. General study results and limits: A prior analysis recorded that most TCR beta V segments were productive about 87% or about 30% of the time.

Vbeta (60) and Jbeta (13) primers were used in the PCR. The assay was immunoSEQ multiplex PCR, and TCRdb's table has in-frame clones only and misses some. The repertoire holds 180,000 or so clones, with roughly 80% as singletons. Germline CDR1 SEHNR, CDR2 FQNEAQ (reference sequence). V lost 5 bases to trimming and J lost 3 bases, with 11 bases between them. The CDR3 length is 14 residues. For this clone: The antigen remains unidentified.

The clonotype originates from a woman between 18 and 30 years old in good health and CMV-seronegative. Material: PBMCs. The chain links TRBV7-9 to TRBJ1-5; possibly TRBD1 for D (6 bases). CDR3 in amino acids: CASSPWTDNQPQHF. The CDR3 DNA follows: TGTGCCAGCAGCCCTTGGACAGACAATCAGCCCCAGCATTTT.